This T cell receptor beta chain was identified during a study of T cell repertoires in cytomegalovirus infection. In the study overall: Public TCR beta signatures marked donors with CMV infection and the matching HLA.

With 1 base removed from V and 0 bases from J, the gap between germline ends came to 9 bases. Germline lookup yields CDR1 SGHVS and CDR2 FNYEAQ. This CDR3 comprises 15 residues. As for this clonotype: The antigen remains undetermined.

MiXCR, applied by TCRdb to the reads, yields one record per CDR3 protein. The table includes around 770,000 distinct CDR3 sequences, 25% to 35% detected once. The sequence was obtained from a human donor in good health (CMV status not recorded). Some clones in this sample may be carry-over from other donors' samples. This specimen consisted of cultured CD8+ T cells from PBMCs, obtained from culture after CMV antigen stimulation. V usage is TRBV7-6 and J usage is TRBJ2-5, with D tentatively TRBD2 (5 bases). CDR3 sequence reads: CASSLVHGDQETQYF. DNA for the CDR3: TGTGCCAGCAGCTTAGTCCACGGGGACCAAGAGACCCAGTACTTC.